This T cell receptor (beta chain) derives from a study of radiotherapy plus CTLA-4 blockade in lung cancer listed by TCRdb under 2018. Regarding the research as a whole: Objective responses were observed in 18% of enrolled patients, and disease control was achieved in around 30%. On the study overall, not on this receptor specifically: After treatment with radiotherapy and ipilimumab, TCR clones that came from tumors expanded in the peripheral blood. Early dynamic changes in blood T cell clones, together with increased serum interferon-beta after radiation, were reported as the strongest predictors of response.

Receptor amplification or capture employed the immunoSEQ multiplex PCR assay. TCRdb stores this immuneACCESS table with in-frame sequences only. Part of the clones is absent; in the studies checked, under half of the shortfall reflects unresolved V genes, and no reason is known for the rest. The sample includes 80,000 to 100,000 clones, with roughly 74% observed a single time. The top ten clonotypes cover approximately 3% of the sample. The CDR3, from cysteine to phenylalanine, totals 14 residues. Only the CDR3 region is kept as DNA, spanning 42 bases read in frame from base 1. V loses 6 bases of germline sequence and J loses 3 bases, and the interval between the two ends is 14 bases. The germline V gene supplies CDR1 MNHEY and CDR2 SVGAGI. In this study, focal radiation therapy paired with CTLA-4 blockade (ipilimumab) was tested in patients who had chemo-refractory metastatic non-small-cell lung cancer.

Worth noting for this clone: This clone's antigen is unknown. No per-base quality is available; no much larger clone lies one base away.

The chain links TRBV6-5 with TRBJ1-1; TRBD1 is a weak D gene call, 5 bases matching. The starting material was peripheral blood, obtained from a patient treated with radiotherapy plus ipilimumab. The source is a human donor with non-small cell lung cancer who had a partial response to radiotherapy plus ipilimumab. Some clones in this sample may be carry-over from other donors' samples. The CDR3 region has the sequence CASRPSGGDTEAFF. DNA sequence: TGTGCCAGCAGACCCTCCGGGGGGGACACTGAAGCTTTCTTT.